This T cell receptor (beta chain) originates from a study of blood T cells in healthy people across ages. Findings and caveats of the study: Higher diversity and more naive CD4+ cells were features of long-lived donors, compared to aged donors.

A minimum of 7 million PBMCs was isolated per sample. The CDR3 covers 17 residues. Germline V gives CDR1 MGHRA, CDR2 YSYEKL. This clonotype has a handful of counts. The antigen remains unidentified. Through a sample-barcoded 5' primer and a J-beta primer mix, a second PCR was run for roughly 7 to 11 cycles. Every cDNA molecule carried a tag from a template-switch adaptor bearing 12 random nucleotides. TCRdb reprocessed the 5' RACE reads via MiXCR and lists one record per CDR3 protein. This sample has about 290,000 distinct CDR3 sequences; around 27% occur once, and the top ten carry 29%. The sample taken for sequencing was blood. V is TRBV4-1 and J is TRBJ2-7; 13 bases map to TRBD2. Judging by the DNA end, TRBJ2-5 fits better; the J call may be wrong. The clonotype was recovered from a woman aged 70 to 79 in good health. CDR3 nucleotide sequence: TGCGCCAGCAGCCAAGAAGGGACTAGCGGGAAAGGAGAGACCCAGTACTTC. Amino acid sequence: CASSQEGTSGKGETQYF.